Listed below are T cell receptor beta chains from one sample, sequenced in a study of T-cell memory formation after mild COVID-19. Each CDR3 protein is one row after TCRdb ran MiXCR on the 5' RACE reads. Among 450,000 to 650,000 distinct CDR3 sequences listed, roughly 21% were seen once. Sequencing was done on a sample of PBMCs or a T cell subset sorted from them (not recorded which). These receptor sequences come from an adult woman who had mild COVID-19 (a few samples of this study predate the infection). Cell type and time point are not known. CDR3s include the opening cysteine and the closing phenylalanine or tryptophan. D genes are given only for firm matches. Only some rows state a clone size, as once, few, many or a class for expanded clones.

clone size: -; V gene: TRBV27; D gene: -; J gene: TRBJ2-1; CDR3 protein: CASSFGGPFNEQFF; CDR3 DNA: TGTGCCAGCAGTTTTGGGGGGCCTTTCAATGAGCAGTTCTTC
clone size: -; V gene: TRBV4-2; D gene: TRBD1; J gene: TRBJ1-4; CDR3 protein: CASSRDRGKGEKLLF; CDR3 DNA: TGTGCCAGCAGCCGGGACAGGGGAAAGGGTGAAAAACTGTTGTTT
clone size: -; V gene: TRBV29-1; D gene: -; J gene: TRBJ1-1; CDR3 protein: CSVRVREAFF; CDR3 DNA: TGCAGCGTCAGGGTGAGAGAAGCTTTCTTT
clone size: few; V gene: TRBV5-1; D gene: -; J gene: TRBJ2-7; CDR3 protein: CASSLDSPYYEQYF; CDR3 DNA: TGCGCCAGCAGCTTGGACAGCCCTTACTACGAGCAGTACTTC
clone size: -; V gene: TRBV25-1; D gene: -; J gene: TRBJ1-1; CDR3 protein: CASSEFNSLNTEAFF; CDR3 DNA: TGTGCCAGCAGTGAATTTAACAGTTTGAACACTGAAGCTTTCTTT
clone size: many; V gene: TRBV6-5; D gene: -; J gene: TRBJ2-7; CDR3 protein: CASSYSFRGSRFYEQYF; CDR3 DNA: TGTGCCAGCAGTTACTCGTTCAGGGGCTCGAGGTTCTACGAGCAGTACTTC
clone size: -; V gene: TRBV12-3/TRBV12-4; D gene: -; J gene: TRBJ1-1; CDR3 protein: CASSWDGSNTEAFF; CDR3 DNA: TGTGCCAGCAGTTGGGACGGTTCGAACACTGAAGCTTTCTTT
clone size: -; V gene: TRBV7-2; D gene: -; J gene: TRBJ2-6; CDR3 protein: CASTTGANVLTF; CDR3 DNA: TGTGCCAGCACCACTGGGGCCAACGTCCTGACTTTC
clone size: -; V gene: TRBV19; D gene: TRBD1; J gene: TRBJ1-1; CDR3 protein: CASSSPTGGSTEAFF; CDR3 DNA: TGTGCCAGTAGTTCCCCGACAGGGGGCTCGACTGAAGCTTTCTTT
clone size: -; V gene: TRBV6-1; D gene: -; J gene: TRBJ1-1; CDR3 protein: CASWIRGEAFF; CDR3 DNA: TGTGCCAGCTGGATACGGGGTGAAGCTTTCTTT
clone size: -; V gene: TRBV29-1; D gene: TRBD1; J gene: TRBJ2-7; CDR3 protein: CSVLTGTSYEQYF; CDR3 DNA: TGCAGCGTGCTGACAGGGACGTCCTACGAGCAGTACTTC
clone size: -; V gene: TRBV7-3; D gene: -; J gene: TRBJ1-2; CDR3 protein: CASSSLWGDGYTF; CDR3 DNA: TGTGCCAGCAGCTCCCTATGGGGGGATGGCTACACCTTC
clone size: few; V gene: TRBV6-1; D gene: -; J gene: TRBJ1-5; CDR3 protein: CASSEGLGVSNQPQHF; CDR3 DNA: TGTGCCAGCAGTGAAGGCCTCGGGGTTAGCAATCAGCCCCAGCATTTT
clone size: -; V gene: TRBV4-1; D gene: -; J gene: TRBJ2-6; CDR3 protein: CASSQDLNSPGANVLTF; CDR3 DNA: TGCGCCAGCAGCCAAGATCTGAACTCACCTGGGGCCAACGTCCTGACTTTC
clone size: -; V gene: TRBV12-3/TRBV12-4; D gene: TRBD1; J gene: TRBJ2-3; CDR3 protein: CASRLGQDTDTQYF; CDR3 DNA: TGTGCCAGCAGATTAGGACAGGACACAGATACGCAGTATTTT
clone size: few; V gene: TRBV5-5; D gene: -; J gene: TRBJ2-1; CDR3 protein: CASSLRQGRAIF; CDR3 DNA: TGTGCCAGCAGCTTGAGACAGGGGAGGGCCATCTTC
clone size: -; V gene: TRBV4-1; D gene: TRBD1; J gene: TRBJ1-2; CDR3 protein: CASSQGQGGNYGYTF; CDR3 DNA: TGCGCCAGCAGCCAAGGACAGGGAGGGAACTATGGCTACACCTTC
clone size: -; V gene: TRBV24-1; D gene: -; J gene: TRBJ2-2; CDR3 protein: CATSDTGELFF; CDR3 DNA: TGTGCCACCAGTGACACCGGGGAGCTGTTTTTT
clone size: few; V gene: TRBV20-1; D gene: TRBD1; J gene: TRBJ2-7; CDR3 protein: CSAREGQSSYEQYF; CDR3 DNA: TGCAGTGCTAGAGAGGGACAGAGCTCCTACGAGCAGTACTTC
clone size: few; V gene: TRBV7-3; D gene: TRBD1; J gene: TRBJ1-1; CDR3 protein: CASSRGPTNTEAFF; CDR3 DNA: TGTGCCAGCAGCAGGGGGCCAACGAACACTGAAGCTTTCTTT
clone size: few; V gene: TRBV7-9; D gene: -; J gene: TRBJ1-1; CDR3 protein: CASSLRDINTEAFF; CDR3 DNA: TGTGCCAGCAGCCTCCGGGACATTAACACTGAAGCTTTCTTT
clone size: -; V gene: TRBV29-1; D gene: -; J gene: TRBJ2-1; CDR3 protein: CSVTESRIHEQFF; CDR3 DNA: TGCAGCGTCACGGAGAGTAGAATCCATGAGCAGTTCTTC
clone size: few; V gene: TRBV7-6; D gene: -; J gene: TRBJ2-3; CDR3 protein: CATQATSTDTQYF; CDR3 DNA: TGTGCCACACAGGCCACTAGCACAGATACGCAGTATTTT
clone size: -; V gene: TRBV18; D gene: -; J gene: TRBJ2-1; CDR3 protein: CASSSEGEQFF; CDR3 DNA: TGTGCCAGCTCCTCAGAGGGTGAGCAGTTCTTC
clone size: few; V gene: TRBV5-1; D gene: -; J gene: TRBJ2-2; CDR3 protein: CASSLGSRAPNTGELFF; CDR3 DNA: TGCGCCAGCAGCTTGGGCTCCAGAGCCCCGAACACCGGGGAGCTGTTTTTT
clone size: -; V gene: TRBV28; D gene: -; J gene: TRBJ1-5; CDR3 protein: CASSPVWGAQHF; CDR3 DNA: TGTGCCAGCAGTCCCGTATGGGGGGCCCAGCATTTT
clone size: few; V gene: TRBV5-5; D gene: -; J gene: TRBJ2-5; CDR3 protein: CASSLGRGSIETQYF; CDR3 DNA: TGTGCCAGCAGCCTAGGACGGGGAAGCATCGAGACCCAGTACTTC
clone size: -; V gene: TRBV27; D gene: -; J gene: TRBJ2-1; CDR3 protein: CASSLSGGDPYNEQFF; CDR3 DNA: TGTGCCAGCAGTTTATCGGGCGGAGACCCCTACAATGAGCAGTTCTTC
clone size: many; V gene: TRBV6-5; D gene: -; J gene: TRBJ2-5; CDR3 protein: CASSQGFQETQYF; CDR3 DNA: TGTGCCAGCTCACAGGGATTTCAAGAGACCCAGTACTTC
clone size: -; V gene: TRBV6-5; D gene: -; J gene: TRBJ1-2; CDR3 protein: CASSYSKGLWNYGYTF; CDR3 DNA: TGTGCCAGCAGTTACTCGAAAGGATTATGGAACTATGGCTACACCTTC
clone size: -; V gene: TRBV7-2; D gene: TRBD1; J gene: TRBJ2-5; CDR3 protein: CASSPNRGAEETQYF; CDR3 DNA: TGTGCCAGCAGCCCAAACAGGGGGGCCGAAGAGACCCAGTACTTC
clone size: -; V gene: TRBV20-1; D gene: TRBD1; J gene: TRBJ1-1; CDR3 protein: CSARGHRQGNTEAFF; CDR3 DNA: TGCAGTGCTAGAGGGCACAGACAGGGAAACACTGAAGCTTTCTTT
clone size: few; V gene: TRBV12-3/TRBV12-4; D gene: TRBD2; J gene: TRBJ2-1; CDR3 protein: CASSLRWTSGYNEQFF; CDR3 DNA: TGTGCCAGCAGTTTACGGTGGACTAGCGGGTACAATGAGCAGTTCTTC
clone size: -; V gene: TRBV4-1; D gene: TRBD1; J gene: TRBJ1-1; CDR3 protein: CASSQLPGQGDPEAFF; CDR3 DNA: TGCGCCAGCAGCCAACTTCCGGGACAGGGGGACCCTGAAGCTTTCTTT
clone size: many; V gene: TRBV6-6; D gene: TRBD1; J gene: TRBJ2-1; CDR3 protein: CASSRPGQKGDEQFF; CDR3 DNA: TGTGCCAGCAGCAGACCGGGACAGAAAGGCGATGAGCAGTTCTTC
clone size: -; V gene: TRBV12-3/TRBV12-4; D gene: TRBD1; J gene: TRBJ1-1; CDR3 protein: CASSDLPGQGSGNTEAFF; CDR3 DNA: TGTGCCAGCAGTGACCTACCGGGACAGGGTTCGGGGAACACTGAAGCTTTCTTT
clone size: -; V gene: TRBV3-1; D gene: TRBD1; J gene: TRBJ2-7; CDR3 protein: CASSQSWRSAGQGYYEQYF; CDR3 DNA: TGTGCCAGCAGCCAAAGCTGGAGAAGCGCGGGACAGGGATACTACGAGCAGTACTTC
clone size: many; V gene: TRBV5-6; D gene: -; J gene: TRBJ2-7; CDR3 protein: CASSDTGFNHEQYF; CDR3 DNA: TGTGCCAGCAGCGATACAGGGTTTAATCACGAGCAGTACTTC
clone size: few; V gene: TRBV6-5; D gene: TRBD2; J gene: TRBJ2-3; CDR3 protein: CASSSTQGGTDTQYF; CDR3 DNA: TGTGCCAGCAGTTCCACCCAGGGAGGGACAGATACGCAGTATTTT
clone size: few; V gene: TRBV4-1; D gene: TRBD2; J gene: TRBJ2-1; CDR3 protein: CASSHPPRGAREQFF; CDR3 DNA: TGCGCCAGCAGCCACCCGCCGCGGGGGGCTAGGGAGCAGTTCTTC
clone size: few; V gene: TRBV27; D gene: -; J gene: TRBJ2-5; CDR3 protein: CASSPGRAQYF; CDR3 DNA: TGTGCCAGCAGCCCTGGAAGAGCCCAGTACTTC
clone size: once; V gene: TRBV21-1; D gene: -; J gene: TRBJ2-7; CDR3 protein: CASSTGKHEQYF; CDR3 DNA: TGTGCCAGCAGCACAGGAAAACACGAGCAGTACTTC
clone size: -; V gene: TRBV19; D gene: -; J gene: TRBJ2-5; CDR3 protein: CASSTGELGTQYF; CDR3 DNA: TGTGCCAGTTCTACGGGAGAATTGGGGACCCAGTACTTC
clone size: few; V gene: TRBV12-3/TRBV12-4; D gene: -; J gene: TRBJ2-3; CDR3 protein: CASSLLVPTDTQYF; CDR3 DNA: TGTGCCAGCAGTTTACTAGTGCCCACAGATACGCAGTATTTT
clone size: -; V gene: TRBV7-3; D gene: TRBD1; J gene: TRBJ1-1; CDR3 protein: CASSLNTGDSVAFF; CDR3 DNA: TGTGCCAGCAGCTTAAATACAGGGGATTCGGTGGCTTTCTTT
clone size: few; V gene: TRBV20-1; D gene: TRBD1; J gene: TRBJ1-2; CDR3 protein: CSAPPGGANYGYTF; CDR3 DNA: TGCAGTGCTCCCCCAGGGGGTGCTAACTATGGCTACACCTTC
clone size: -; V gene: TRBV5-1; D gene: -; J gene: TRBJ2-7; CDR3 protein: CASSLAVGGQFPVYEQYF; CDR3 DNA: TGCGCCAGCAGCTTGGCCGTGGGGGGCCAATTCCCCGTCTACGAGCAGTACTTC
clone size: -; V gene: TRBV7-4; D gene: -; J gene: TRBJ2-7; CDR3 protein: CASSARDIAYEQYF; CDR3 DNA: TGTGCCAGCAGCGCCCGGGACATAGCCTACGAGCAGTACTTC
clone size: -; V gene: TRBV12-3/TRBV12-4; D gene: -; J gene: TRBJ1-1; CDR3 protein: CASGIEAFF; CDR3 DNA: TGTGCCAGCGGGATTGAAGCTTTCTTT
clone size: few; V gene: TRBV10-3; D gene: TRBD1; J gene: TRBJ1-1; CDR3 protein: CAISPGQGRTEAFF; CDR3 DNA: TGTGCCATCAGTCCTGGACAGGGGAGGACTGAAGCTTTCTTT
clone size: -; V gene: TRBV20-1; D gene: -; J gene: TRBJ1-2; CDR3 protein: CSARDGQGPVRGYTF; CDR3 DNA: TGCAGTGCTAGAGATGGCCAGGGACCTGTGCGGGGCTACACCTTC
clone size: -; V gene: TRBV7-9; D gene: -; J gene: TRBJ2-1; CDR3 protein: CASSLGGVLTYNEQFF; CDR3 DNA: TGTGCCAGCAGCTTAGGAGGGGTCCTTACCTACAATGAGCAGTTCTTC
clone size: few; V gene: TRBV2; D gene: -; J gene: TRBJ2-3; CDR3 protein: CASSGTATLHTDTQYF; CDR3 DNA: TGTGCCAGCAGTGGGACGGCGACACTCCACACAGATACGCAGTATTTT